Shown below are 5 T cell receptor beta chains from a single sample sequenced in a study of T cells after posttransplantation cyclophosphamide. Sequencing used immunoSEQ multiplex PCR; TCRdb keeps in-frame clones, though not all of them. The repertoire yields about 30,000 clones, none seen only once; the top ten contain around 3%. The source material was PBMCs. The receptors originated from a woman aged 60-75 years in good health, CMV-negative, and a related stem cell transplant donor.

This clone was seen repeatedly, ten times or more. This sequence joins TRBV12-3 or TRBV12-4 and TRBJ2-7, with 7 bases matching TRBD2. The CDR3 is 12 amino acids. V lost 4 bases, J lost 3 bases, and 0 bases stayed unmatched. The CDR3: CASSWGGYEQYF. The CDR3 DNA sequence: TGTGCCAGCAGTTGGGGGGGCTACGAGCAGTACTTC.

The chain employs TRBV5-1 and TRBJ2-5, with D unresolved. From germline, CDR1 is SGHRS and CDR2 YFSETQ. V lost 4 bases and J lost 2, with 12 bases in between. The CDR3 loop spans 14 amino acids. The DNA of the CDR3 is TGCGCCAGCAGCCCCGGCGGAGCACAAGAGACCCAGTACTTC. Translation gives CASSPGGAQETQYF. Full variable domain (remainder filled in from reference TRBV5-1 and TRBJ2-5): KAGVTQTPRYLIKTRGQQVTLSCSPISGHRSVSWYQQTPGQGLQFLFEYFSETQRNKGNFPGRFSGRQFSNSRSEMNVSTLELGDSALYLCASSPGGAQETQYFGPGTRLLVL.

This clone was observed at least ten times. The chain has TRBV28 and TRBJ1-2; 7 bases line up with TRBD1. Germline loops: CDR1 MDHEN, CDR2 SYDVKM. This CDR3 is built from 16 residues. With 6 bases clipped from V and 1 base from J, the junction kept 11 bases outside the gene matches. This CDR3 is CASRTTGWGINYGYTF. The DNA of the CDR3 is TGTGCCAGCAGGACGACAGGGTGGGGGATTAACTATGGCTACACCTTC.

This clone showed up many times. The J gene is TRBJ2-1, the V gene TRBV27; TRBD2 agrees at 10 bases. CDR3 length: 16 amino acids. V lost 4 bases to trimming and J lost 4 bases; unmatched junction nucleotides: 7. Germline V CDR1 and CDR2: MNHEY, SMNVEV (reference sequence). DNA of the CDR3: TGTGCCAGCAGTTCCCGGACTAGCGGACGATACAATGAGCAGTTCTTC. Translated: CASSSRTSGRYNEQFF.

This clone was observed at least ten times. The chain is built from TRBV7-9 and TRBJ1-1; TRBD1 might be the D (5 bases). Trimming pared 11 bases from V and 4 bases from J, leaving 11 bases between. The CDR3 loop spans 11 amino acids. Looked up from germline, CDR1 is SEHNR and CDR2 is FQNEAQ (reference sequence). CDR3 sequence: CAGGRGTEAFF. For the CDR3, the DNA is TGTGCCGGGGGGAGGGGCACTGAAGCTTTCTTT.